A selection of T cell receptor beta chains follows, all from one sample in a study of blood T cell repertoires in COVID-19. Here immunoSEQ multiplex PCR was the method, and the copy in TCRdb shows in-frame clones only, minus some. This sample yields approximately 230,000 clones, of which 86% are seen a single time; 15% to 18% belongs to the top ten. Sequences were obtained from PBMCs or T cells enriched from blood (not recorded which). The receptors derive from a man aged 18 to 29 who had recovered from COVID-19. The CDR3 runs from the conserved cysteine through the conserved F or W. The order of the fields is D gene, J gene, V gene, clone size, CDR3 protein, CDR3 DNA. A D gene is named only where the DNA matches it firmly. Expanded clones are given a class, and other clones once, few, many or no size at all.

d_call: .; j_call: TRBJ2-7; v_call: TRBV2; clone_size: .; cdr3_aa: CASSDGTGSYEQYF; cdr3_nt: TGTGCCAGCAGTGACGGGACTGGGTCCTACGAGCAGTACTTC
d_call: .; j_call: TRBJ1-2; v_call: TRBV9; clone_size: .; cdr3_aa: CASSVMDNSYGYTF; cdr3_nt: TGTGCCAGCAGCGTAATGGACAACTCCTATGGCTACACCTTC
d_call: .; j_call: TRBJ2-7; v_call: TRBV19; clone_size: .; cdr3_aa: CASSRGTFSSYEQYF; cdr3_nt: TGTGCCAGTAGCCGGGGAACATTTAGCTCCTACGAGCAGTACTTC
d_call: TRBD2; j_call: TRBJ2-1; v_call: TRBV24-1; clone_size: .; cdr3_aa: CATSDAGLAGDNEQFF; cdr3_nt: TGTGCCACCAGTGATGCGGGACTAGCGGGAGACAATGAGCAGTTCTTC
d_call: .; j_call: TRBJ2-7; v_call: TRBV9; clone_size: once; cdr3_aa: CASSQLPLGASEQYF; cdr3_nt: TGTGCCAGCAGCCAACTACCGTTGGGGGCGAGCGAGCAGTACTTC
d_call: .; j_call: TRBJ1-2; v_call: TRBV5-4; clone_size: .; cdr3_aa: CASSLARTERLDYGYTF; cdr3_nt: TGTGCCAGCAGCTTGGCCCGGACAGAGAGGTTGGACTATGGCTACACCTTC
d_call: .; j_call: TRBJ2-1; v_call: TRBV12-5; clone_size: .; cdr3_aa: CASGLSTRTYNEQFF; cdr3_nt: TGTGCTAGTGGTTTGAGTACGAGAACCTACAATGAGCAGTTCTTC
d_call: TRBD1; j_call: TRBJ2-7; v_call: TRBV11-3; clone_size: .; cdr3_aa: CASSSRQGKEQYF; cdr3_nt: TGTGCCAGCAGCTCGAGACAGGGGAAAGAGCAGTACTTC
d_call: .; j_call: TRBJ1-1; v_call: TRBV5-1; clone_size: once; cdr3_aa: CASSLDRATFYVSAPEAFF; cdr3_nt: TGCGCCAGCAGCTTGGACAGGGCAACTTTCTACGTTTCGGCACCTGAAGCTTTCTTT
d_call: TRBD1; j_call: TRBJ1-1; v_call: TRBV4-1; clone_size: .; cdr3_aa: CASSQQDRDTEAFF; cdr3_nt: TGCGCCAGCAGCCAACAAGACAGGGACACTGAAGCTTTCTTT
d_call: .; j_call: TRBJ1-4; v_call: TRBV5-8; clone_size: .; cdr3_aa: CASFPGPETPTNEKLFF; cdr3_nt: TGTGCCAGCTTTCCGGGTCCTGAAACCCCAACTAATGAAAAACTGTTTTTT
d_call: .; j_call: TRBJ1-1; v_call: TRBV5-4; clone_size: .; cdr3_aa: CASSLDQGRNTEAFF; cdr3_nt: TGTGCCAGCAGCTTGGACCAGGGAAGGAACACTGAAGCTTTCTTT
d_call: .; j_call: TRBJ2-7; v_call: TRBV6-5; clone_size: .; cdr3_aa: CASSRTVGYEQYF; cdr3_nt: TGTGCCAGCAGTCGGACAGTTGGATACGAGCAGTACTTC
d_call: .; j_call: TRBJ1-2; v_call: TRBV10-3; clone_size: .; cdr3_aa: CAISGTANYGYTF; cdr3_nt: TGTGCCATCAGTGGGACAGCTAACTATGGCTACACCTTC
d_call: .; j_call: TRBJ1-6; v_call: TRBV27; clone_size: .; cdr3_aa: CASSSGEIANSPLHF; cdr3_nt: TGTGCCAGCAGTTCGGGGGAGATCGCCAATTCACCCCTCCACTTT
d_call: .; j_call: TRBJ1-1; v_call: TRBV28; clone_size: .; cdr3_aa: CASSLMYSTEAFF; cdr3_nt: TGTGCCAGCAGTTTAATGTACAGCACTGAAGCTTTCTTT
d_call: .; j_call: TRBJ2-7; v_call: TRBV5-1; clone_size: once; cdr3_aa: CASSAHGTPLREQYF; cdr3_nt: TGCGCCAGCAGCGCCCACGGGACTCCCTTGAGGGAGCAGTACTTC
d_call: TRBD2; j_call: TRBJ2-1; v_call: TRBV4-1; clone_size: .; cdr3_aa: CASSPGRTLRPGLAYNEQFF; cdr3_nt: TGCGCCAGCAGCCCAGGTAGGACGCTTCGACCGGGACTAGCCTACAATGAGCAGTTCTTC
d_call: TRBD2; j_call: TRBJ2-3; v_call: TRBV28; clone_size: .; cdr3_aa: CASSIGRSTDTQYF; cdr3_nt: TGTGCCAGCAGTATCGGGAGGAGCACAGATACGCAGTATTTT
d_call: TRBD1; j_call: TRBJ1-5; v_call: TRBV2; clone_size: .; cdr3_aa: CASSERRDRADQPQHF; cdr3_nt: TGTGCCAGCAGTGAGAGGCGCGACAGGGCCGACCAGCCCCAGCATTTT
d_call: TRBD2; j_call: TRBJ2-5; v_call: TRBV4-2; clone_size: .; cdr3_aa: CASSQYLAGGPETQYF; cdr3_nt: TGTGCCAGCAGCCAATATCTGGCGGGGGGGCCGGAGACCCAGTACTTC
d_call: TRBD2; j_call: TRBJ2-5; v_call: TRBV7-9; clone_size: .; cdr3_aa: CASSPGLAAETQYF; cdr3_nt: TGTGCCAGCAGCCCGGGACTAGCCGCCGAGACCCAGTACTTC
d_call: .; j_call: TRBJ2-1; v_call: TRBV14; clone_size: .; cdr3_aa: CASSQAKLSSYNEQFF; cdr3_nt: TGTGCCAGCAGCCAAGCGAAGCTTAGCTCCTACAATGAGCAGTTCTTC
d_call: TRBD2; j_call: TRBJ2-1; v_call: TRBV29-1; clone_size: .; cdr3_aa: CSVVGIAGERYNEQFF; cdr3_nt: TGCAGCGTTGTAGGGATAGCGGGAGAAAGATACAATGAGCAGTTCTTC
d_call: TRBD2; j_call: TRBJ2-3; v_call: TRBV13; clone_size: .; cdr3_aa: CASSFNGGISPDTQYF; cdr3_nt: TGTGCCAGCAGCTTTAACGGGGGGATTTCACCGGATACGCAGTATTTT
d_call: .; j_call: TRBJ2-2; v_call: TRBV4-1; clone_size: .; cdr3_aa: CASSQGGGQAGSGELFF; cdr3_nt: TGCGCCAGCAGCCAAGGCGGGGGCCAGGCTGGATCCGGGGAGCTGTTTTTT
d_call: TRBD1; j_call: TRBJ1-5; v_call: TRBV6-5; clone_size: .; cdr3_aa: CASGRQGEGNQPQHF; cdr3_nt: TGTGCCAGCGGAAGACAGGGTGAAGGCAATCAGCCCCAGCATTTT
d_call: .; j_call: TRBJ1-2; v_call: TRBV24-1; clone_size: few; cdr3_aa: CATAFRAPYYGYTF; cdr3_nt: TGTGCCACCGCCTTCAGGGCCCCCTATTATGGCTACACCTTC
d_call: TRBD1; j_call: TRBJ1-2; v_call: TRBV3-1/TRBV3-2; clone_size: .; cdr3_aa: CASSQDIQGNYGYTF; cdr3_nt: TGTGCCAGCAGCCAAGATATACAGGGGAACTATGGCTACACCTTC
d_call: .; j_call: TRBJ2-2; v_call: TRBV6-1; clone_size: .; cdr3_aa: CASSERHLWDTGELFF; cdr3_nt: TGTGCCAGCAGTGAAAGACACCTTTGGGACACCGGGGAGCTGTTTTTT
d_call: .; j_call: TRBJ2-2; v_call: TRBV13; clone_size: once; cdr3_aa: CASSLGHLGWSGELFF; cdr3_nt: TGTGCCAGCAGCTTGGGACATTTGGGGTGGTCCGGGGAGCTGTTTTTT
d_call: .; j_call: TRBJ2-1; v_call: TRBV30; clone_size: .; cdr3_aa: CAWSATNEQFF; cdr3_nt: TGTGCCTGGAGTGCCACTAATGAGCAGTTCTTC
d_call: .; j_call: TRBJ1-3; v_call: TRBV19; clone_size: .; cdr3_aa: CASSMQAGRGNTIYF; cdr3_nt: TGTGCCAGTAGTATGCAGGCGGGTCGAGGAAACACCATATATTTT
d_call: .; j_call: TRBJ1-2; v_call: TRBV30; clone_size: .; cdr3_aa: CAWSSDIFGYTF; cdr3_nt: TGTGCCTGGAGTTCGGACATATTTGGCTACACCTTC
d_call: TRBD1; j_call: TRBJ1-4; v_call: TRBV29-1; clone_size: once; cdr3_aa: CSVDVGTGGKNNEKLFF; cdr3_nt: TGCAGCGTTGACGTAGGGACAGGGGGGAAGAATAATGAAAAACTGTTTTTT
d_call: TRBD2; j_call: TRBJ2-7; v_call: TRBV4-2; clone_size: .; cdr3_aa: CASSQASSGGPGEQYF; cdr3_nt: TGTGCCAGCAGCCAAGCGTCTAGCGGGGGGCCGGGCGAGCAGTACTTC
d_call: TRBD1; j_call: TRBJ2-5; v_call: TRBV5-8; clone_size: .; cdr3_aa: CASSWRTGGVETQYF; cdr3_nt: TGTGCCAGCAGCTGGCGGACAGGGGGCGTCGAGACCCAGTACTTC
d_call: TRBD1; j_call: TRBJ2-7; v_call: TRBV6-5; clone_size: .; cdr3_aa: CASSYSAQGAYEQYF; cdr3_nt: TGTGCCAGCAGTTATTCCGCACAGGGGGCCTACGAGCAGTACTTC
d_call: .; j_call: TRBJ1-2; v_call: TRBV28; clone_size: .; cdr3_aa: CASSSRRNYGYTF; cdr3_nt: TGTGCCAGCAGCTCCAGGCGCAACTATGGCTACACCTTC
d_call: TRBD2; j_call: TRBJ2-7; v_call: TRBV18; clone_size: .; cdr3_aa: CASSPGLAASYEQYF; cdr3_nt: TGTGCCAGCTCCCCGGGACTAGCGGCGTCCTACGAGCAGTACTTC
d_call: TRBD1; j_call: TRBJ1-6; v_call: TRBV4-2; clone_size: .; cdr3_aa: CASSQGTGVYNSPLHF; cdr3_nt: TGTGCCAGCAGCCAAGGGACAGGGGTTTATAATTCACCCCTCCACTTT
d_call: TRBD2; j_call: TRBJ2-7; v_call: TRBV7-8; clone_size: .; cdr3_aa: CASSRGGRYEQYF; cdr3_nt: TGTGCCAGCAGCCGGGGGGGGCGATACGAGCAGTACTTC
d_call: .; j_call: TRBJ2-7; v_call: TRBV5-1; clone_size: .; cdr3_aa: CASSSRRGSEQYF; cdr3_nt: TGCGCCAGCAGCAGCAGGCGCGGGTCCGAGCAGTACTTC
d_call: TRBD1; j_call: TRBJ1-2; v_call: TRBV7-2; clone_size: .; cdr3_aa: CASRLTGTDYGYTF; cdr3_nt: TGTGCCAGCAGATTGACCGGGACAGACTATGGCTACACCTTC
d_call: TRBD1; j_call: TRBJ2-5; v_call: TRBV10-3; clone_size: .; cdr3_aa: CAISVGDSSYQETQYF; cdr3_nt: TGTGCCATCAGTGTGGGGGACAGTAGTTACCAAGAGACCCAGTACTTC
d_call: .; j_call: TRBJ1-2; v_call: TRBV7-9; clone_size: .; cdr3_aa: CASSSSPTGSYGYTF; cdr3_nt: TGTGCCAGCAGCTCTAGCCCGACAGGTAGCTATGGCTACACCTTC
d_call: .; j_call: TRBJ1-6; v_call: TRBV30; clone_size: once; cdr3_aa: CAWSVEVWSPLHF; cdr3_nt: TGTGCCTGGAGTGTCGAGGTTTGGTCACCCCTCCACTTT
d_call: TRBD2; j_call: TRBJ2-2; v_call: TRBV5-1; clone_size: .; cdr3_aa: CASSPLAGTNTGELFF; cdr3_nt: TGCGCCAGCAGCCCACTAGCGGGGACGAACACCGGGGAGCTGTTTTTT
d_call: TRBD1; j_call: TRBJ2-3; v_call: TRBV6-5; clone_size: .; cdr3_aa: CASSRDSSDTQYF; cdr3_nt: TGTGCCAGCAGTCGGGACAGCTCAGATACGCAGTATTTT
d_call: .; j_call: TRBJ1-4; v_call: TRBV30; clone_size: .; cdr3_aa: CAWKGVGEKLFF; cdr3_nt: TGTGCCTGGAAAGGGGTTGGGGAAAAACTGTTTTTT
d_call: TRBD1; j_call: TRBJ1-5; v_call: TRBV30; clone_size: once; cdr3_aa: CAWSQGGDQPQHF; cdr3_nt: TGTGCCTGGAGCCAGGGGGGAGATCAGCCCCAGCATTTT
d_call: TRBD1; j_call: TRBJ2-2; v_call: TRBV28; clone_size: .; cdr3_aa: CASSLGQGRAGELFF; cdr3_nt: TGTGCCAGCAGCTTGGGACAGGGGCGGGCCGGGGAGCTGTTTTTT
d_call: TRBD2; j_call: TRBJ2-1; v_call: TRBV18; clone_size: .; cdr3_aa: CASSPRTSGRPEQFF; cdr3_nt: TGTGCCAGCTCACCCAGGACTAGCGGGAGACCTGAGCAGTTCTTC